This T cell receptor (beta chain) was retrieved from a study of T cell repertoires in cytomegalovirus infection. MiXCR was run by TCRdb on the reads, yielding one entry per CDR3 protein. This table holds almost 300,000 distinct CDR3 sequences, approximately 10% found once. CDR1 and CDR2 (germline): SGHKS, YYEKEE (reference sequence). V lost 5 bases and J 7 bases, leaving 16 bases between the germline ends. This CDR3 region has 14 residues. In this sample, this clonotype turned up many times. The TCR sequence derives from a human donor in good health (CMV status not recorded). Some clones in this sample may be carry-over from other donors' samples. The rearrangement uses TRBV5-5 and TRBJ1-5; maybe TRBD1 (6 bases). What was sequenced was PBMCs. CDR3 nucleotides: TGTGCCAGCAGTTTTTGGGGGGGCGGACAGCCCCAGCATTTT. This gives the protein CASSFWGGGQPQHF.